Following are 27 T cell receptor beta chains from one sample sequenced in a study of HIV-infected patients and healthy controls. Reverse transcription used 450 to 500 ng RNA and constant-region primers for alpha and beta. Separate chain-specific third strand synthesis with multiplexing indices produced the alpha and beta libraries. TCRdb processed the 5' RACE reads anew with MiXCR; each CDR3 protein has one entry. This table holds some 9,600 distinct CDR3 sequences, roughly 5.7% found once. Follow-up blood was drawn about 14 weeks, roughly three months, after antiretroviral therapy began. All unsorted peripheral T cells were captured because whole blood was used without fractionation. Sequenced material: blood, taken during antiretroviral therapy. These receptors came from an adult with HIV infection. The donor label of this sample is uncertain.

Many counts were recorded for this clonotype. The rearrangement uses TRBV4-2 and TRBJ2-3; 10 bases line up with TRBD2. V was pared by 0 bases and J by 4 bases, with 7 bases of the junction left unmatched. The CDR3 is 17 amino acids. The V gene's germline CDR1 is LGHNA and CDR2 YNFKEQ. DNA of the CDR3: TGTGCCAGCAGCCAAGAGGGAGCGGGAGGGCCGTCAGATACGCAGTATTTT. Translation gives CASSQEGAGGPSDTQYF.

This clonotype was seen many times. The chain combines TRBV10-3 with TRBJ1-2, with TRBD1 identical over 9 bases. V shed 4 bases and J 6 bases; nucleotides not matched to a gene: 6. CDR1 is ENHRY and CDR2 is SYGVKD in the germline V gene. CDR3 size: 14 residues. CDR3 bases: TGTGCCATCAGTGCAGGGACAGGGAGTAATGGCTACACCTTC. Its translation: CAISAGTGSNGYTF.

Many counts were recorded for this clonotype. This chain links TRBV6-5 with TRBJ2-5; D gene unclear. Looked up from germline, CDR1 is MNHEY and CDR2 is SVGAGI. The CDR3 is made up of 14 amino acids. V gave up 0 bases and J gave up 2 bases, with 7 bases separating them. The CDR3 is CASSYSAYQETQYF. CDR3 DNA sequence: TGTGCCAGCAGTTACTCAGCCTATCAAGAGACCCAGTACTTC.

There are many counts of this clonotype. The J gene is TRBJ2-3, the V gene TRBV7-3; D remains unclear. V was pared by 5 bases and J by 4 bases, with 7 bases between. This CDR3 is 12 amino acids long. The germline CDR1 and CDR2 sequences are SGHTA and FQGTGA. The CDR3 bases are TGTGCCAGCAGCGAGGCGTCAGATACGCAGTATTTT. This codes for CASSEASDTQYF.

This clonotype was recorded many times. The V call is TRBV4-2, the J call TRBJ1-2, with D hard to call. CDR1 is LGHNA and CDR2 is YNFKEQ in the germline V gene. CDR3 length: 12 amino acids. The V and J ends lost 0 bases and 8 bases respectively, with 7 bases between them. CDR3 nucleotide sequence: TGTGCCAGCAGCCAAGATGGCAGCGGCTACACCTTC. Protein: CASSQDGSGYTF.

Within the sample, this clonotype is medium-sized. This chain links TRBV9 with TRBJ1-5; the D gene is possibly TRBD1 (5 bases). CDR3 length: 15 amino acids. The germline V gene encodes CDR1 SGDLS and CDR2 YYNGEE. Trimming removed 0 bases from V and 3 bases from J, with 10 bases in between. CDR3 in amino acids: CASSVGQGSNQPQHF. The CDR3 DNA is TGTGCCAGCAGCGTAGGGCAGGGTTCCAATCAGCCCCAGCATTTT. The whole variable domain, filled in from reference TRBV9 and TRBJ1-5, reads DSGVTQTPKHLITATGQRVTLRCSPRSGDLSVYWYQQSLDQGLQFLIQYYNGEERAKGNILERFSAQQFPDLHSELNLSSLELGDSALYFCASSVGQGSNQPQHFGDGTRLSIL.

This clonotype is medium-sized by share. CDR3 coding DNA: TGTGCCAGCACCCAAAAGGCGGAGAGCAATCAGCCCCAGCATTTT. It yields the protein CASTQKAESNQPQHF. The genes are TRBV7-9 and TRBJ1-5, with D uncertain. CDR1 and CDR2 (germline): SEHNR, FQNEAQ (reference sequence). V dropped 7 bases and J dropped 1 base, with 14 bases sitting between them. The CDR3 totals 15 residues.

This clonotype qualifies as medium-sized. The chain combines TRBV5-1 with TRBJ2-7; TRBD1 aligns across 10 bases. The CDR3 is 16 amino acids. The V and J ends lost 1 base and 5 bases, in that order; junction bases with no gene match: 9. Germline V gene lookup returns CDR1 SGHRS and CDR2 YFSETQ. The CDR3 DNA reads as TGCGCCAGCAGCTTGCGTTGGACAGGGGGAAACGACGAGCAGTACTTC. It encodes CASSLRWTGGNDEQYF.

This clonotype was seen repeatedly, ten times or more. This chain joins TRBV4-3 and TRBJ2-2; 8 nucleotides align to TRBD1. Germline V gene data show CDR1 as LGHNA and CDR2 as YSLEER. V lost 5 bases to trimming and J lost 6 bases; unmatched junction nucleotides: 8. The CDR3 totals 15 residues. DNA for the CDR3: TGCGCCAGCAGCGACGGACAGGGTTTGGCCGGGGAGCTGTTTTTT. This gives the protein CASSDGQGLAGELFF.

This clonotype has at least ten counts. This chain joins TRBV24-1 and TRBJ2-2; unclear D gene. V lost 3 bases, J lost 0 bases, and 10 bases lay in between. Germline V gene data show CDR1 as KGHDR and CDR2 as SFDVKD. The CDR3 runs to 16 residues. The CDR3 sequence is CATSDPIVANTGELFF. The DNA of the CDR3 is TGTGCCACCAGTGATCCTATCGTGGCGAACACCGGGGAGCTGTTTTTT.

This clonotype was detected ten times or more. This chain connects TRBV19 to TRBJ1-4; D remains ambiguous. This CDR3 contains 12 residues. Trimming took off 3 bases at V and 7 bases at J, with 6 bases between the two ends. Looked up from germline, CDR1 is LNHDA and CDR2 is SQIVND (reference sequence). DNA for the CDR3: TGTGCCAGTAGTATTCCCGGTGAAAAACTGTTTTTT. Translating it yields CASSIPGEKLFF.

This clonotype was detected ten times or more. The gene calls are TRBV7-2 and TRBJ2-7; possible D gene TRBD1, 6 bases. CDR3 length: 13 residues. Germline values: CDR1 SGHTA, CDR2 FQGNSA. Trimming cost V 1 base and J 4 bases, with 8 bases left between them. In DNA form, the CDR3 reads TGTGCCAGCAGCTTAGGGGGGCCGTACGAGCAGTACTTC. As protein: CASSLGGPYEQYF.

In this sample, this clonotype turned up many times. The chain joins TRBV13 to TRBJ2-5, with 9 bases that match TRBD1. V shed 5 bases, J shed 3 bases, and the junction held 13 bases outside the gene matches. Germline CDR1 and CDR2: PRHDT and FYEKMQ (reference sequence). This CDR3 is built from 17 residues. The CDR3 nucleotides read TGTGCCAGCAGCCCGCGTTGGGGACAGGGAGAAGAAGAGACCCAGTACTTC. Translated: CASSPRWGQGEEETQYF. Combining the CDR3 with reference TRBV13 and TRBJ2-5 gives the whole variable domain AAGVIQSPRHLIKEKRETATLKCYPIPRHDTVYWYQQGPGQDPQFLISFYEKMQSDKGSIPDRFSAQQFSDYHSELNMSSLELGDSALYFCASSPRWGQGEEETQYFGPGTRLLVL.

In its sample, this clonotype is medium-sized. V usage is TRBV29-1 and J usage is TRBJ2-1; a weak D match, TRBD1 (5 bases). CDR1 is SQVTM, CDR2 ANQGSEA, per germline. The length of the CDR3 is 12 residues. Trimming took 4 bases from V and 8 from J, leaving 12 bases between them. The CDR3 nucleotides are TGCAGCGTTGTGGTGTTACAGGATGAGCAGTTCTTC. This gives the protein CSVVVLQDEQFF.

This clonotype rates as medium-sized. This chain uses TRBV20-1 with TRBJ2-7; 13 nucleotides line up with TRBD2. The CDR3 runs 14 residues. J lost 4 bases, V lost 6 bases, and 6 bases had no gene match. In germline, CDR1 is DFQATT, CDR2 SNEGSKA (reference sequence). The CDR3 loop reads CSAMGLAGLYEQYF. The CDR3 nucleotides read TGCAGTGCCATGGGACTAGCGGGATTGTACGAGCAGTACTTC.

This clonotype was counted only a few times. This rearrangement joins TRBV19 to TRBJ2-6, with D unresolved. This CDR3 has 16 amino acids. Germline CDR1 reads LNHDA; CDR2 reads SQIVND (reference sequence). V gave up 5 bases and J gave up 0 bases, with 11 bases separating them. The DNA for the CDR3 is TGTGCCAGTAGTTACGCAAAACCCTCTGGGGCCAACGTCCTGACTTTC. It is translated as CASSYAKPSGANVLTF.

This clonotype came up many times. This rearrangement joins TRBV9 to TRBJ2-5; the match to TRBD2 covers 11 bases. Germline CDR1 and CDR2: SGDLS and YYNGEE. CDR3 length equals 15 residues. V shed 2 bases and J 5 bases; nucleotides not matched to a gene: 5. The CDR3 sequence: CASSVLAGGLETQYF. CDR3 DNA sequence: TGTGCCAGCAGCGTTCTAGCGGGGGGTTTGGAGACCCAGTACTTC.

This clonotype has a count of ten or more. V and J are TRBV4-1 and TRBJ2-5, with no clear D. The CDR3 has 12 residues. CDR1 and CDR2 (germline): MGHRA, YSYEKL. Between the trimmed V and J ends, which lost 0 bases and 4 bases, there was a span of 3 bases. The CDR3 here is CASSQDLETQYF. In DNA form, the CDR3 reads TGCGCCAGCAGCCAAGATTTAGAGACCCAGTACTTC.

With respect to this clonotype: A much larger clone differs from this one at a single base, so this may be a read error. This chain uses TRBV12-3 or TRBV12-4 with TRBJ2-7; D call uncertain. The CDR3 is 11 residues long. V lost 3 bases to trimming and J lost 6 bases, with 6 bases between them. The CDR3 bases are TGTGCCAGCAGTTTTCTGAGCGAGCAGTACTTC. This gives the protein CASSFLSEQYF.

V is TRBV5-6 and J is TRBJ2-7; 10 bases are a match to TRBD1. The ends lost 0 bases at V and 2 bases at J; junction bases unmatched: 2. The CDR3 is 15 residues long. CDR1 and CDR2 (germline): SGHDT, YYEEEE. CDR3 sequence: CASSLGDRGTYEQYF. CDR3 bases: TGTGCCAGCAGCTTGGGGGACAGGGGTACCTACGAGCAGTACTTC.

The CDR3 loop reads CSARDVSNTAREQFF. DNA for the CDR3: TGCAGTGCTAGAGATGTATCTAATACGGCACGTGAGCAGTTCTTC. The chain links TRBV20-1 to TRBJ2-1; D is undetermined. V was shortened by 0 bases and J by 9 bases, with 18 bases between the two germline ends. Germline V gene data show CDR1 as DFQATT and CDR2 as SNEGSKA (reference sequence). CDR3 length: 15 residues.

The chain has TRBV7-2 and TRBJ2-5; no firm D call. The V end lost 5 bases, the J end lost 2 bases, and 6 bases lay between the germline ends. Germline CDR1 reads SGHTA; CDR2 reads FQGNSA. This CDR3 is built from 12 residues. This CDR3 reads CASSPRQETQYF. DNA for the CDR3: TGTGCCAGCAGCCCCAGACAAGAGACCCAGTACTTC.

There are many counts of this clonotype. The chain carries TRBV5-1 and TRBJ2-1; tentative D call: TRBD2 (5 bases). CDR1 SGHRS and CDR2 YFSETQ come from the germline V gene. Trimming removed 0 bases at V and 9 bases at J, with 13 bases between. This CDR3 region has 14 residues. The chain's CDR3 is CASSLAWTFAEQFF. As DNA, the CDR3 is TGCGCCAGCAGCTTGGCTTGGACTTTCGCTGAGCAGTTCTTC.

This clonotype is labeled as medium-sized. V gene TRBV29-1 combines with J gene TRBJ1-2; 7 bases line up with TRBD1. This CDR3 comprises 12 residues. CDR1 and CDR2 from the germline V gene are SQVTM and ANQGSEA. Trimming removed 4 bases from V and 7 bases from J; junction bases left unmatched: 6. CDR3 protein: CSVGGDSRGYTF. The CDR3 region has the DNA TGCAGCGTTGGGGGGGACAGTCGTGGCTACACCTTC.

This clonotype was picked up many times. The chain recombines TRBV12-3 or TRBV12-4 with TRBJ2-7; 10 bases are a match to TRBD2. With 1 base clipped from V and 7 bases from J, the junction kept 1 base outside the gene matches. The CDR3 spans 13 residues. This chain's CDR3 is CASSLETSGEQYF. CDR3 bases: TGTGCCAGCAGTTTAGAGACTAGCGGGGAGCAGTACTTC.

At least ten counts were recorded for this clonotype. The CDR3: CASSQDRWSHPGANVLTF. CDR3 in DNA: TGTGCCAGCAGCCAAGATAGGTGGTCGCATCCTGGGGCCAACGTCCTGACTTTC. This chain links TRBV3-1 with TRBJ2-6, with unresolved D. Between the trimmed V and J ends, which lost 0 bases and 2 bases, there was a span of 14 bases. Germline V gene data show CDR1 as LGHDT and CDR2 as YNNKEL (reference sequence). This CDR3 is built from 18 residues.

V and J are TRBV19 and TRBJ2-1; D gene uncertain. Germline CDR1 reads LNHDA; CDR2 reads SQIVND (reference sequence). The CDR3 runs 12 residues. The V end lost 3 bases, the J end lost 8 bases, and 8 bases lay between the germline ends. CDR3 amino acids: CASSIPGDEQFF. DNA of the CDR3: TGTGCCAGTAGTATCCCGGGTGATGAGCAGTTCTTC.